This T cell receptor beta chain derives from a study of T-cell memory formation after mild COVID-19. On the study more broadly: The TCR clusters were mostly specific to one donor.

The study's findings and limits: Contracting CD8+ clones were enriched in EMRA, CD4+ mainly in CM and EM.

CDR3 size: 14 residues. Looked up from germline, CDR1 is LGHDT and CDR2 is YNNKEL (reference sequence). V shed 6 bases and J shed 8 bases, with 16 bases lying between them. On this clonotype itself: Its antigen is currently unknown.

TCRdb reprocessed the 5' RACE reads with MiXCR, giving one entry per CDR3 protein. The sample has 250,000 to 350,000 distinct CDR3 sequences, roughly 17% seen once. J is TRBJ1-4 and V is TRBV3-1; D is perhaps TRBD1 (5 bases). The specimen was PBMCs or a T cell subset sorted from them (not recorded which). This TCR came from a man between 18 and 35 years old who had mild COVID-19 (a few samples of this study predate the infection). Cell type and time point are not known. The CDR3 loop is CASSHRNSGEKLFF. The CDR3 DNA is TGTGCCAGCAGTCACAGGAATTCGGGCGAAAAACTGTTTTTT. Full variable domain (remainder filled in from reference TRBV3-1 and TRBJ1-4): DTAVSQTPKYLVTQMGNDKSIKCEQNLGHDTMYWYKQDSKKFLKIMFSYNNKELIINETVPNRFSPKSPDKAHLNLHINSLELGDSAVYFCASSHRNSGEKLFFGSGTQLSVL.